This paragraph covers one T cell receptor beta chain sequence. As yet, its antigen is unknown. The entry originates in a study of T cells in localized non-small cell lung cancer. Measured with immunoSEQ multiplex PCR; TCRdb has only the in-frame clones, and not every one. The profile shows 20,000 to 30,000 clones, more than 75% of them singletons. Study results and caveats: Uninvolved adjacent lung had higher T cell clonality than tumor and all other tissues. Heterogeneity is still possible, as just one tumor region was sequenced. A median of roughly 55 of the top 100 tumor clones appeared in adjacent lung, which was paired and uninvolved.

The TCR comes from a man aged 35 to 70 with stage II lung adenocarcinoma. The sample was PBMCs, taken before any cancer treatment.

This CDR3 reads CASSIKGTHYEQYF. CDR3 DNA sequence: TGTGCCAGTAGTATAAAGGGGACCCACTACGAGCAGTACTTC. The chain links TRBV19 to TRBJ2-7; D tentatively reads TRBD1 or TRBD2 (5 bases each). Germline CDR1 is LNHDA and CDR2 is SQIVND (reference sequence). CDR3 size: 14 residues. Trimming shortened V by 2 bases and J by 3 bases, and 11 bases separated the two germline ends.